This T cell receptor beta chain stems from a study of regulatory and conventional T cells in RAG deficiency. Study-wide results and caveats: Shorter CDR3s in all patient subsets; >80% Treg-Tconv overlap in Omenn. Other subsets showed 9 to 10-fold reductions, but Treg unique TCR beta sequences fell roughly 96-fold in these patients.

Conventional CD4+ T cells were sorted from blood as CD25-low CD127-high cells. With respect to this clone: Its specificity is unknown.

The protocol was immunoSEQ multiplex PCR, while the TCRdb copy is restricted to in-frame clones and leaves out a portion. The table has 30,000 to 40,000 clones, 75% to 80% seen once. Germline trimming cut 8 bases from V and 2 bases from J; bases unmatched to any gene: 4. The CDR3 has 13 amino acids. Germline CDR1 and CDR2: SNHLY and FYNNEI. The sample also formed part of further work on regulatory T cells. Per that paper: The PCR used 52 TRBV and 13 TRBJ primers. Regulatory T cells showed the strongest V-J pair restriction and V/J gene skewing among patient repertoires.

Sequences were obtained from CD4+ effector T cells sorted from blood. The receptor comes from a human donor in good health. The J gene is TRBJ2-7, the V gene TRBV2, with 9 positions matching TRBD1. The CDR3 spells CASSGQGPYEQYF. The DNA for the CDR3 is TGTGCCAGCTCGGGACAGGGACCCTACGAGCAGTACTTC.